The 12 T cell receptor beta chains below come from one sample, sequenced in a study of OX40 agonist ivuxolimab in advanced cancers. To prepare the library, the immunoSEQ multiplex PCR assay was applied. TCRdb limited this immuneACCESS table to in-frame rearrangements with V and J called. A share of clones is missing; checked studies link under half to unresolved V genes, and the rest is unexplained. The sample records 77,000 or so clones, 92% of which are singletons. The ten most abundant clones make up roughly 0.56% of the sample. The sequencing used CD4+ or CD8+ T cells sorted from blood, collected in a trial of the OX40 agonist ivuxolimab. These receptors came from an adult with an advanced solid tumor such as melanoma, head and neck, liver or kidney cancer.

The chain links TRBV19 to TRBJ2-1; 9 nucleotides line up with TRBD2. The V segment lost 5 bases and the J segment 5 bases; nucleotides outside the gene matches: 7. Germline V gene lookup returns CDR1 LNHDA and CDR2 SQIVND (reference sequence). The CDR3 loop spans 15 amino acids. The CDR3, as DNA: TGTGCCAGTAGTCCCGGGACTAGCCCTAACAATGAGCAGTTCTTC. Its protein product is CASSPGTSPNNEQFF. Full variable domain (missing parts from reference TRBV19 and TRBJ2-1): DGGITQSPKYLFRKEGQNVTLSCEQNLNHDAMYWYRQDPGQGLRLIYYSQIVNDFQKGDIAEGYSVSREKKESFPLTVTSAQKNPTAFYLCASSPGTSPNNEQFFGPGTRLTVL.

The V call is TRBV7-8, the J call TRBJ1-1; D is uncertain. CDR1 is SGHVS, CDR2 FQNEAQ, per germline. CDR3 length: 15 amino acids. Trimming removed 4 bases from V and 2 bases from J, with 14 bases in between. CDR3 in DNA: TGTGCCAGCAGCTCCCGACGGTTCGCTAACACTGAAGCTTTCTTT. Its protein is CASSSRRFANTEAFF.

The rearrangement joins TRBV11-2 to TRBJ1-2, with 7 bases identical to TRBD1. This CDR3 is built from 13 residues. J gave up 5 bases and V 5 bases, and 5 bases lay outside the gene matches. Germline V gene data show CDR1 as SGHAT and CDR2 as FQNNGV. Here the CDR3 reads CASSPDRVYGYTF. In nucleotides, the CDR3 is TGTGCCAGCAGCCCCGACAGGGTATATGGCTACACCTTC.

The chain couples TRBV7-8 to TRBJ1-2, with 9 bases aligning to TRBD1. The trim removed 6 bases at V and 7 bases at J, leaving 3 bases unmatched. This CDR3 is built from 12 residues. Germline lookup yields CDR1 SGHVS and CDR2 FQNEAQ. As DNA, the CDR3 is TGTGCCAGCAGTCTGGACAGGGGTGGCTACACCTTC. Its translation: CASSLDRGGYTF.

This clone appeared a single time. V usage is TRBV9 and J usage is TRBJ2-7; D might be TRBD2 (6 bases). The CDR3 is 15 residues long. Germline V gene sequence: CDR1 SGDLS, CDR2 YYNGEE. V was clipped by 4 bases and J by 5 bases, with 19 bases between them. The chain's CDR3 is CASSPRTGDVDEQYF. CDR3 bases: TGTGCCAGCAGCCCCCGGACGGGGGATGTGGACGAGCAGTACTTC.

The CDR3 region is CSVVGGGEQYF. CDR3 DNA sequence: TGCAGCGTTGTCGGGGGGGGAGAGCAGTACTTC. The chain recombines TRBV29-1 with TRBJ2-7; TRBD2 matches 8 bases. After removal of 4 bases from V and 7 bases from J, the junction contained 3 bases not matched to a gene. There are 11 residues in the CDR3. Germline CDR1 and CDR2: SQVTM and ANQGSEA.

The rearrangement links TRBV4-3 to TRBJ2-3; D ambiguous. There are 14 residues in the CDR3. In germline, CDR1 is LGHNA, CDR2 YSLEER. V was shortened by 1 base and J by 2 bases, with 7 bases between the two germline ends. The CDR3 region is CASSQALTTDTQYF. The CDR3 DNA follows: TGCGCCAGCAGCCAAGCCCTGACCACAGATACGCAGTATTTT.

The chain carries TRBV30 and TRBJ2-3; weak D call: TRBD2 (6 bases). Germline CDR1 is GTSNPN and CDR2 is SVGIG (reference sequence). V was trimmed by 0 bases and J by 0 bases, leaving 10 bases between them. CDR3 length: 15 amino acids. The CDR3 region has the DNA TGTGCCTGGAGTGTACCGGGGGTCAGCACAGATACGCAGTATTTT. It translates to CAWSVPGVSTDTQYF.

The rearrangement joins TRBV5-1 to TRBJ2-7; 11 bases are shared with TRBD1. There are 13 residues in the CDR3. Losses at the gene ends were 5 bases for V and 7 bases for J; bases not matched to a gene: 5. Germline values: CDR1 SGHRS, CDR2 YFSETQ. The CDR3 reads CASRRTGGLEQYF. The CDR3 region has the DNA TGCGCCAGCAGAAGGACAGGGGGCCTTGAGCAGTACTTC.

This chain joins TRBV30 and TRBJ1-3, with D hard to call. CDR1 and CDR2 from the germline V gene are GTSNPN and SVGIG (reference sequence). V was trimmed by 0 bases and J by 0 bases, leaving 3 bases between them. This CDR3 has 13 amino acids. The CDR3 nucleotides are TGTGCCTGGAGTGTGTTCTCTGGAAACACCATATATTTT. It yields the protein CAWSVFSGNTIYF. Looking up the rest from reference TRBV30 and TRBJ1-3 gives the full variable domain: SQTIHQWPATLVQPVGSPLSLECTVEGTSNPNLYWYRQAAGRGLQLLFYSVGIGQISSEVPQNLSASRPQDRQFILSSKKLLLSDSGFYLCAWSVFSGNTIYFGEGSWLTVV.

The CDR3 DNA reads as TGTGCCAGCAGTGAATTCGACAGGGGGCTGGCAGATACGCAGTATTTT. Amino acid sequence: CASSEFDRGLADTQYF. The chain has TRBV25-1 and TRBJ2-3; 10 nucleotides match TRBD1. The germline V gene has CDR1 MGHDK and CDR2 SYGVNS. This CDR3 region has 16 residues. Losses at the gene ends were 1 base for V and 4 bases for J; bases not matched to a gene: 5.

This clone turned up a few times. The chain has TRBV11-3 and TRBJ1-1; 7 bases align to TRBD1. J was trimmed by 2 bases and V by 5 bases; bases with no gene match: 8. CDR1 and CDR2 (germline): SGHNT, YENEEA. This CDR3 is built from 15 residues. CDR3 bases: TGTGCCAGCAGCACACGCAGGGGGGCAAACACTGAAGCTTTCTTT. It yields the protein CASSTRRGANTEAFF.